The next 20 T cell receptor beta chains were all read from a single sample in a study of blood T cell repertoires in COVID-19. Produced via immunoSEQ multiplex PCR; TCRdb's table is partial and in-frame only. The table lists some 100,000 clones, about 80% of them singletons. Sequencing was performed on peripheral blood. The receptors here all came from a man between 65 and 85 years old with active or convalescent COVID-19.

V usage is TRBV7-2 and J usage is TRBJ2-3; TRBD2 aligns across 10 bases. Germline V gene sequence: CDR1 SGHTA, CDR2 FQGNSA. The CDR3 runs 16 residues. V trimming: 5 bases; J trimming: 2 bases; junction bases outside the gene matches: 7. The CDR3 spells CASSRSSGGNTDTQYF. The CDR3 coding sequence is TGTGCCAGCAGCCGGTCTAGCGGGGGCAACACAGATACGCAGTATTTT.

A single count supports this clone. V gene TRBV9 combines with J gene TRBJ1-4; 9 nucleotides align to TRBD1. Germline trimming cut 2 bases from V and 7 bases from J; bases unmatched to any gene: 6. CDR3 length: 15 amino acids. CDR1 is SGDLS, CDR2 YYNGEE, per germline. CDR3 loop: CASSVLPGQGEKLFF. Here the CDR3 DNA reads TGTGCCAGCAGCGTTCTCCCGGGACAGGGTGAAAAACTGTTTTTT. The entire variable domain, with the rest obtained from reference TRBV9 and TRBJ1-4, is as follows: DSGVTQTPKHLITATGQRVTLRCSPRSGDLSVYWYQQSLDQGLQFLIQYYNGEERAKGNILERFSAQQFPDLHSELNLSSLELGDSALYFCASSVLPGQGEKLFFGSGTQLSVL.

This sequence joins TRBV7-9 and TRBJ1-4, with 7 bases aligning to TRBD1. This CDR3 contains 13 residues. Germline V lookup: CDR1 SEHNR, CDR2 FQNEAQ (reference sequence). Trimming cost V 3 bases and J 6 bases; bases outside gene matches: 1. Here the CDR3 DNA reads TGTGCCAGCAGCTTGGGGACAGATGAAAAACTGTTTTTT. Translating it yields CASSLGTDEKLFF.

V and J are TRBV6-2 or TRBV6-3 and TRBJ2-7; D remains ambiguous. With 4 bases removed from V and 2 bases from J, the gap between germline ends came to 9 bases. Germline CDR1 is MNHEY and CDR2 is SVGEGT. CDR3 size: 13 residues. The CDR3 region is CASSLSSPYEQYF. Written as DNA, the CDR3 is TGTGCCAGCAGTTTGTCCAGTCCCTACGAGCAGTACTTC.

V usage is TRBV15 and J usage is TRBJ2-7; 11 bases map to TRBD2. CDR3 length: 15 residues. The germline gives CDR1 LNHNV, CDR2 YYDKDF (reference sequence). J lost 4 bases, V lost 4 bases, and 6 bases had no gene match. The CDR3 DNA reads TGTGCCACCAGCAAACATAGCGGGGGGGAATACGAGCAGTACTTC. It is translated as CATSKHSGGEYEQYF. The full variable domain, rest sourced from reference TRBV15 and TRBJ2-7, is DAMVIQNPRYQVTQFGKPVTLSCSQTLNHNVMYWYQQKSSQAPKLLFHYYDKDFNNEADTPDNFQSRRPNTSFCFLDIRSPGLGDTAMYLCATSKHSGGEYEQYFGPGTRLTVT.

This chain links TRBV5-1 with TRBJ1-1; possibly TRBD1 for D (6 bases). The germline V and J ends were trimmed by 3 bases and 1 base, with 10 bases remaining between them. This CDR3 has 14 residues. Looked up from germline, CDR1 is SGHRS and CDR2 is YFSETQ. This chain's CDR3 is CASSYQTGNTEAFF. The CDR3 nucleotides are TGCGCCAGCAGCTACCAGACAGGGAACACTGAAGCTTTCTTT.

The J gene is TRBJ2-1, the V gene TRBV12-3 or TRBV12-4; D not resolved. Trimming removed 5 bases from V and 8 bases from J, with 10 bases in between. The CDR3 sequence is 12 residues long. In DNA, the CDR3 is TGTGCCAGCAGTCCGTTCTCTCATGAGCAGTTCTTC. Protein product: CASSPFSHEQFF.

The chain carries TRBV25-1 and TRBJ2-1, with 12 bases that match TRBD2. V gave up 8 bases and J gave up 4 bases; unmatched junction bases: 9. CDR3 size: 16 residues. Per the germline V gene, CDR1 is MGHDK and CDR2 is SYGVNS. The CDR3 region is CASGDRLAGVYNEQFF. For the CDR3, the DNA is TGTGCCAGCGGCGACAGACTAGCGGGAGTTTACAATGAGCAGTTCTTC.

The sample holds a few counts of this clone. This chain connects TRBV3-1 (or the pseudogene TRBV3-2) to TRBJ2-3; 7 nucleotides align to TRBD1. Germline V gives CDR1 LGHDT, CDR2 YNNKEL (reference sequence). V was clipped by 2 bases and J by 2 bases; unmatched bases: 7. The CDR3 runs to 16 residues. The CDR3 DNA sequence: TGTGCCAGCAGCCAATCAGGGGGACCTATCACAGATACGCAGTATTTT. Its protein product is CASSQSGGPITDTQYF.

CDR3 in DNA: TGTGCCAGCAGCCTGACAGGGAACATTCAGTACTTC. As protein: CASSLTGNIQYF. The chain combines TRBV11-2 with TRBJ2-4; 7 nucleotides match TRBD1. The CDR3 contains 12 residues. Germline V lookup: CDR1 SGHAT, CDR2 FQNNGV. V shed 5 bases and J 7 bases; nucleotides not matched to a gene: 2.

The rearrangement links TRBV12-3 or TRBV12-4 to TRBJ1-4; D is unresolved. The CDR3 runs to 13 residues. Trimming took off 3 bases at V and 7 bases at J, with 9 bases between the two ends. This CDR3 reads CASSFRRVEKLFF. Here the CDR3 DNA reads TGTGCCAGCAGTTTTAGGAGGGTTGAAAAACTGTTTTTT.

The chain uses TRBV7-9 and TRBJ2-7; 10 positions match TRBD1. The ends lost 5 bases at V and 3 bases at J; junction bases unmatched: 1. Looked up from germline, CDR1 is SEHNR and CDR2 is FQNEAQ (reference sequence). CDR3 length: 13 residues. CDR3 amino acids: CASSRTGGYEQYF. The CDR3 DNA sequence: TGTGCCAGCAGCAGGACAGGGGGCTACGAGCAGTACTTC.

J is TRBJ2-3 and V is TRBV5-1; D may be TRBD2 (7 bases). CDR1 is SGHRS and CDR2 is YFSETQ in the germline V gene. The CDR3 is 14 residues long. Trimming shortened V by 4 bases and J by 4 bases, and 13 bases separated the two germline ends. For the CDR3, the DNA is TGCGCCAGCAGCGGTTCGGGGGGCTCAGATACGCAGTATTTT. As protein: CASSGSGGSDTQYF.

In its sample, this clone was seen a few times. The chain has TRBV19 and TRBJ1-2; D perhaps matches TRBD1 (5 bases). The ends were cut back, 5 bases at V and 0 bases at J, with 22 bases in the middle. The V gene's germline CDR1 is LNHDA and CDR2 SQIVND (reference sequence). The CDR3 extends over 18 amino acids. The CDR3 DNA reads TGTGCCAGTAGTGGCTCCGCGGGAAGGGGCCGAACTAACTATGGCTACACCTTC. Translating gives CASSGSAGRGRTNYGYTF.

Only one count was recorded for this clone. The V and J genes are TRBV27 and TRBJ1-4; D perhaps matches TRBD1 (5 bases). CDR1 is MNHEY, CDR2 SMNVEV, per germline (reference sequence). V gave up 1 base and J gave up 5 bases, with 14 bases separating them. CDR3 length: 16 amino acids. In DNA, the CDR3 is TGTGCCAGCAGTTTATACCAGCCAGGGTGGAATGAAAAACTGTTTTTT. Translating gives CASSLYQPGWNEKLFF. The whole variable domain, remainder taken from reference TRBV27 and TRBJ1-4, is EAQVTQNPRYLITVTGKKLTVTCSQNMNHEYMSWYRQDPGLGLRQIYYSMNVEVTDKGDVPEGYKVSRKEKRNFPLILESPSPNQTSLYFCASSLYQPGWNEKLFFGSGTQLSVL.

The chain recombines TRBV1 with TRBJ1-1; TRBD1, the D gene given by the table, was not confirmed from the DNA. TRBV1 is an annotated pseudogene. The CDR3 runs 13 residues. CDR3 amino acids: CTSSQVKNTEAFF. The DNA for the CDR3 is TGCACCAGCAGCCAAGTCAAGAACACTGAAGCTTTCTTT.

This rearrangement joins TRBV20-1 to TRBJ2-7; 12 bases are shared with TRBD2. Germline V gene data show CDR1 as DFQATT and CDR2 as SNEGSKA (reference sequence). This CDR3 is 18 amino acids long. Trimming took 3 bases from V and 2 from J; bases not matched to a gene: 14. CDR3 coding DNA: TGCAGTGCTAGTTTCCGGGACGGGAGACTAGCGGGGGCCTACGAGCAGTACTTC. Amino acid sequence: CSASFRDGRLAGAYEQYF.

The chain uses TRBV29-1 and TRBJ2-2; D possibly corresponds to TRBD1 (6 bases). With 2 bases removed from V and 5 bases from J, the gap between germline ends came to 18 bases. The CDR3 runs to 16 residues. CDR1 is SQVTM and CDR2 is ANQGSEA in the germline V gene. The CDR3 reads CSVEPAGTHSTGELFF. As DNA, the CDR3 is TGCAGCGTTGAACCGGCCGGGACACATAGTACCGGGGAGCTGTTTTTT.

V gene TRBV5-4 combines with J gene TRBJ2-1; TRBD2 matches 11 bases. CDR1 and CDR2 from the germline V gene are SGHNT and YYREEE (reference sequence). The CDR3 runs to 16 residues. The V segment lost 3 bases and the J segment 4 bases; nucleotides outside the gene matches: 6. The CDR3 here is CASSWGGTSGYNEQFF. In nucleotides, the CDR3 is TGTGCCAGCAGCTGGGGCGGGACTAGCGGTTACAATGAGCAGTTCTTC.

The chain carries TRBV15 and TRBJ2-1; D perhaps matches TRBD2 (5 bases). Germline V gives CDR1 LNHNV, CDR2 YYDKDF (reference sequence). V lost 0 bases to trimming and J lost 9 bases, with 9 bases between them. The CDR3 has 13 amino acids. The CDR3 nucleotides read TGTGCCACCAGCAGAGATAAGGCGGGTGAGCAGTTCTTC. Translated: CATSRDKAGEQFF.